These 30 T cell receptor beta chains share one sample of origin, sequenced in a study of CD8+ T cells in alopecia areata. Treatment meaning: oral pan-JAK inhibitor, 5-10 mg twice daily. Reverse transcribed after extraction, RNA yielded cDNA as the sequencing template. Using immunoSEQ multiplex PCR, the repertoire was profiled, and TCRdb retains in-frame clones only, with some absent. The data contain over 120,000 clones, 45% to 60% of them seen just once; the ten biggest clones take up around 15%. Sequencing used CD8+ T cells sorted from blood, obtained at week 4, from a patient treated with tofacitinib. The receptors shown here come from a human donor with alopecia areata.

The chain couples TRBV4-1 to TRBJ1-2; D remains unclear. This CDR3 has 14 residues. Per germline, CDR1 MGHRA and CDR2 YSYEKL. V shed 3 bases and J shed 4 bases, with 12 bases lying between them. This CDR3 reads CASSHLDGVYGYTF. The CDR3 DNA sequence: TGCGCCAGCAGCCACCTGGACGGGGTCTATGGCTACACCTTC.

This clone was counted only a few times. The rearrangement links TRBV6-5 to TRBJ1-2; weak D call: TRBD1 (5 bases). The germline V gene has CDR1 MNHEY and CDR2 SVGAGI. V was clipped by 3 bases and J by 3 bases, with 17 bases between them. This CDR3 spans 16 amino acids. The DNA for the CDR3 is TGTGCCAGCAGTTATGGGACCGGGGTGCGCCACTATGGCTACACCTTC. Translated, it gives CASSYGTGVRHYGYTF.

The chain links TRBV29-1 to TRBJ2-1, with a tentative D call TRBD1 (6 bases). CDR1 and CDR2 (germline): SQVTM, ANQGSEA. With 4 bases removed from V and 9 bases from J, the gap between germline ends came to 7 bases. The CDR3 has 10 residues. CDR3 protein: CSVVQGEQFF. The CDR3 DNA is TGCAGCGTTGTACAGGGTGAGCAGTTCTTC.

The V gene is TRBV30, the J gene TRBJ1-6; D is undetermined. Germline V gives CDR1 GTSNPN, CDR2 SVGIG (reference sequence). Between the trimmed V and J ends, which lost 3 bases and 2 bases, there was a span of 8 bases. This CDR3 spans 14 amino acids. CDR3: CAWREAPYNSPLHF. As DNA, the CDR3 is TGTGCCTGGAGGGAAGCCCCCTATAATTCACCCCTCCACTTT.

CDR3 sequence reads: CAWSAGNSNQPQHF. CDR3 in DNA: TGTGCCTGGAGTGCCGGAAATAGCAATCAGCCCCAGCATTTT. The chain uses TRBV30 and TRBJ1-5; D unclear. The CDR3 contains 14 residues. V was trimmed by 1 base and J by 0 bases, leaving 7 bases between them. CDR1 and CDR2 from the germline V gene are GTSNPN and SVGIG (reference sequence).

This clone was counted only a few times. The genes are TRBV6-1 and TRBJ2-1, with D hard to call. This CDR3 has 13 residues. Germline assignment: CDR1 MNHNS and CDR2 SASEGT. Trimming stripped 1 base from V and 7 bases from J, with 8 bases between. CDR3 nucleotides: TGTGCCAGCAGTGAAGTTGTATTAAATGAGCAGTTCTTC. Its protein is CASSEVVLNEQFF.

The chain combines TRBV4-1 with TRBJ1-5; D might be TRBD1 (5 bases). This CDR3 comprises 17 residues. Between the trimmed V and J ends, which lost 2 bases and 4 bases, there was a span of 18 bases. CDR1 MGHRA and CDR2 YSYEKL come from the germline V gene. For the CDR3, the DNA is TGCGCCAGCAGCCAAAGGCAGGGCGGATTTGGGAATCAGCCCCAGCATTTT. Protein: CASSQRQGGFGNQPQHF.

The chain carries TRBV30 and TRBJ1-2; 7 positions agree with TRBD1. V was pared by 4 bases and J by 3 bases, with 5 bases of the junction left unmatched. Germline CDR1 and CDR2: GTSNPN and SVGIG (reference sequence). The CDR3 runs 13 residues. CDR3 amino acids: CAWINRGHYGYTF. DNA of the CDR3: TGTGCCTGGATCAACAGGGGACACTATGGCTACACCTTC.

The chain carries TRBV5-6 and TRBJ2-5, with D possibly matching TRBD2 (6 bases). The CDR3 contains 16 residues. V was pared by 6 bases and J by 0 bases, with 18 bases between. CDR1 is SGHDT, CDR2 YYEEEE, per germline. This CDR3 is CASIGSGLPDQETQYF. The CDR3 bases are TGTGCCAGCATCGGCAGTGGACTACCGGACCAAGAGACCCAGTACTTC. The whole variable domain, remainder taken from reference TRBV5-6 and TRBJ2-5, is DAGVTQSPTHLIKTRGQQVTLRCSPKSGHDTVSWYQQALGQGPQFIFQYYEEEERQRGNFPDRFSGHQFPNYSSELNVNALLLGDSALYLCASIGSGLPDQETQYFGPGTRLLVL.

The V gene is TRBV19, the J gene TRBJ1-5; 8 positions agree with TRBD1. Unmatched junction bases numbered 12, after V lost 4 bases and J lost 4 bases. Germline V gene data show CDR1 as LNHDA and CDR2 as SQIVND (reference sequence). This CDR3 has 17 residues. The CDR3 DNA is TGTGCCAGTAGTACCCCAACGGCCGGGACAGGTAATCAGCCCCAGCATTTT. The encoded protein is CASSTPTAGTGNQPQHF.

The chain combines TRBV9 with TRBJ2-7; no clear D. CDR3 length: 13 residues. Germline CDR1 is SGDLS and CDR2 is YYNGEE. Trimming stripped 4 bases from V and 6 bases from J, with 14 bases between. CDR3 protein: CASSPRTDGEQYF. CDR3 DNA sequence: TGTGCCAGCAGCCCACGAACGGACGGCGAGCAGTACTTC.

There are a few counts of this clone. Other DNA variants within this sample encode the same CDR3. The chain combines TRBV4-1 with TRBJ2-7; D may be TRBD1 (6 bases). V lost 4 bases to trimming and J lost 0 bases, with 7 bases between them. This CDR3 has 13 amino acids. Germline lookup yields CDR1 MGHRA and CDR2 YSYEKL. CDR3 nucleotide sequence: TGCGCCAGCAGCCCGGACAGCTCCTACGAGCAGTACTTC. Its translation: CASSPDSSYEQYF.

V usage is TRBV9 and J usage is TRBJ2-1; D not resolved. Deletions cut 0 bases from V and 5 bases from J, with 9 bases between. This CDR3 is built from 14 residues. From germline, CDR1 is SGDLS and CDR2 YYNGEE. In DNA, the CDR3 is TGTGCCAGCAGCGTAGGGCCCGAGGACAATGAGCAGTTCTTC. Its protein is CASSVGPEDNEQFF.

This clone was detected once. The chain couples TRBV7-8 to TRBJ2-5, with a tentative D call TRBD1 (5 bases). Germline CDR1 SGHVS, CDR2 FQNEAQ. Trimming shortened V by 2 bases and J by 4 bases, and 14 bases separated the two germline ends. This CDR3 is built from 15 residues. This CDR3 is CASSLQPGPGETQYF. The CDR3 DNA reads TGTGCCAGCAGCTTACAGCCAGGGCCTGGAGAGACCCAGTACTTC.

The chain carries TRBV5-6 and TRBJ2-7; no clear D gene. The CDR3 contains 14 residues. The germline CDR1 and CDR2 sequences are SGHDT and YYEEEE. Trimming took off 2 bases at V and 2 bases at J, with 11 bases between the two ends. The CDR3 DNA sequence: TGTGCCAGCAGCTTTTTGGGGATCACCTACGAGCAGTACTTC. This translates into CASSFLGITYEQYF. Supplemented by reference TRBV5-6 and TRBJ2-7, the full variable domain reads DAGVTQSPTHLIKTRGQQVTLRCSPKSGHDTVSWYQQALGQGPQFIFQYYEEEERQRGNFPDRFSGHQFPNYSSELNVNALLLGDSALYLCASSFLGITYEQYFGPGTRLTVT.

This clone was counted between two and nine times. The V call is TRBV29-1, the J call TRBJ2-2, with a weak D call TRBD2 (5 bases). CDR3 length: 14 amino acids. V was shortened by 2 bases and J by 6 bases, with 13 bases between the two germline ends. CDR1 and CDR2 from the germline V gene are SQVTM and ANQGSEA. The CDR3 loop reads CSVETSVEAGELFF. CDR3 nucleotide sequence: TGCAGCGTTGAAACCTCCGTGGAGGCCGGGGAGCTGTTTTTT.

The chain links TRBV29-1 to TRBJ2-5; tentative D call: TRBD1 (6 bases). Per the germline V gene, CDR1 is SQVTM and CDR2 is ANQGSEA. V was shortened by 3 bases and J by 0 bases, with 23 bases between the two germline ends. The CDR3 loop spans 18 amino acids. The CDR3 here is CSVEGARKRDNYQETQYF. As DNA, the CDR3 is TGCAGCGTTGAGGGAGCCCGAAAACGGGACAATTACCAAGAGACCCAGTACTTC.

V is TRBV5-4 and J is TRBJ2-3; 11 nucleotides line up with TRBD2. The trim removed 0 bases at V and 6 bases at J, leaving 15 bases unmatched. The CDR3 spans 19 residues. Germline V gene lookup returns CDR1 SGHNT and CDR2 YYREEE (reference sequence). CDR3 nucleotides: TGTGCCAGCAGCTTGGATCTAGCGGGGGGAACCCACTCATCTGATACGCAGTATTTT. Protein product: CASSLDLAGGTHSSDTQYF.

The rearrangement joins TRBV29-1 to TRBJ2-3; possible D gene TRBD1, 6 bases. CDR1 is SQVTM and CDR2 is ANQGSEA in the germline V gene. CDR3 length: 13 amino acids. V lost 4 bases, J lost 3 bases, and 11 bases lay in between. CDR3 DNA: TGCAGCGTTGTCCCCAGGGGAACAGATACGCAGTATTTT. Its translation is CSVVPRGTDTQYF.

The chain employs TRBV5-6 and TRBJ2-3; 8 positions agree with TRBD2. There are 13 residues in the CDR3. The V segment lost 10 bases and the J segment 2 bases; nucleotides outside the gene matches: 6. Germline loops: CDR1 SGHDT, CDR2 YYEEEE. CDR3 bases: TGTGCCGCGAGCGGGGGTTTCACAGATACGCAGTATTTT. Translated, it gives CAASGGFTDTQYF.

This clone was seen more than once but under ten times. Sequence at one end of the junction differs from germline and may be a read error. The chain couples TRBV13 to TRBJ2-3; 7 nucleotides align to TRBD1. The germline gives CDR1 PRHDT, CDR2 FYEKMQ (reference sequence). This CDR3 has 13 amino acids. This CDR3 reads CASSIGGADTQYF. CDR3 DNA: TGTGCCAGCAGCATAGGGGGCGCAGATACGCAGTATTTT.

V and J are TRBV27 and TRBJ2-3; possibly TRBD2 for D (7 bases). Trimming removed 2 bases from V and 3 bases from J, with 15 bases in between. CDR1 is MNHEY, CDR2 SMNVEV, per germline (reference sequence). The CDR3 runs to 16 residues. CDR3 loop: CASSLGPGGRTDTQYF. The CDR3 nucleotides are TGTGCCAGCAGTTTAGGGCCGGGGGGCCGAACAGATACGCAGTATTTT.

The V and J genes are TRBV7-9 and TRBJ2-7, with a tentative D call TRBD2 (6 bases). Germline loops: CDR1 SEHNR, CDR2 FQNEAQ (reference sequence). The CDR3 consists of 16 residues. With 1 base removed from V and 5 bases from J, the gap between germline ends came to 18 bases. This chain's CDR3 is CASSLGRLESFDEQYF. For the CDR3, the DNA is TGTGCCAGCAGCTTAGGGAGACTAGAAAGTTTTGACGAGCAGTACTTC.

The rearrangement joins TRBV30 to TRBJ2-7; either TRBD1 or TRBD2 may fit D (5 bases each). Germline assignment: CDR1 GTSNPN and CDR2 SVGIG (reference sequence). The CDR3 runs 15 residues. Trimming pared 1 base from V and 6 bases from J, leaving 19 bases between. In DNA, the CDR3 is TGTGCCTGGAGTGAGTCTGGGACCCCTCGGGGCGAGCAGTACTTC. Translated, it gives CAWSESGTPRGEQYF.

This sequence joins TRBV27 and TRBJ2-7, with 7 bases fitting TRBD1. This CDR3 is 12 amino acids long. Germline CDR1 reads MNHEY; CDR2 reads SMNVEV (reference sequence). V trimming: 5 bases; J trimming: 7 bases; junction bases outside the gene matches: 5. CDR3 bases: TGTGCCAGCAGTGTCGACAGGGTGGAGCAGTACTTC. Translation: CASSVDRVEQYF.

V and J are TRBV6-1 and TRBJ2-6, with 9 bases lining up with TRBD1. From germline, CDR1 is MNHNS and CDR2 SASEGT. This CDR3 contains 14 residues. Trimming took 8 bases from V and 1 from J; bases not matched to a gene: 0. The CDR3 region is CASGQGSGANVLTF. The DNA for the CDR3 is TGTGCCAGCGGACAGGGGTCTGGGGCCAACGTCCTGACTTTC.

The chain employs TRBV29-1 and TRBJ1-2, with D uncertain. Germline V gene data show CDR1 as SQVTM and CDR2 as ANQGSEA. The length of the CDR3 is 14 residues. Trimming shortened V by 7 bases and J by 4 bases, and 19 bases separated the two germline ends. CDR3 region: CSAGPGDRTYGYTF. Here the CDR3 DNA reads TGCAGCGCTGGACCGGGAGACCGAACCTATGGCTACACCTTC.

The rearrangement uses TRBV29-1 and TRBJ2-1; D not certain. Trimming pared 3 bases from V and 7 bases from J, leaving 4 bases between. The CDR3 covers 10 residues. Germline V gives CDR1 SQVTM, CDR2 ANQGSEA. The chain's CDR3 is CSVEANEQFF. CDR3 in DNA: TGCAGCGTTGAGGCGAATGAGCAGTTCTTC.

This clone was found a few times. The CDR3 coding sequence is TGTGCCAGCAGTGAAGTAGGGGACGGGACCAAAAACATTCAGTACTTC. Residues: CASSEVGDGTKNIQYF. This chain joins TRBV25-1 and TRBJ2-4; perhaps D is TRBD1 or TRBD2 (5 bases each). The CDR3 covers 16 residues. The V end lost 2 bases, the J end lost 2 bases, and 13 bases lay between the germline ends. Germline CDR1 is MGHDK and CDR2 is SYGVNS.

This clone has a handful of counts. The CDR3 region is CASSYSPNQPQHF. DNA for the CDR3: TGTGCCAGCAGTTACTCCCCGAATCAGCCCCAGCATTTT. The chain has TRBV6-5 and TRBJ1-5; no clear D. Germline CDR1 and CDR2: MNHEY and SVGAGI. The CDR3 length is 13 residues. The ends were cut back, 0 bases at V and 4 bases at J, with 4 bases in the middle.